The T cell receptor (beta chain) described here comes from a study of shared clonotypes between healthy human individuals. CD8 cells regarded as naive lacked CD45RO, were positively chosen for CCR7, and omitted terminally differentiated effector memory CD45RA+ cells. Study results and limitations: It was observed that roughly 5.4% of naive CD4 clonotypes were shared across four donors.

Germline CDR1 and CDR2: LGHNA and YSLEER. This CDR3 comprises 16 residues. The material for each subset, its genomic DNA, was split evenly across several immunoSEQ plates. The data were produced by immunoSEQ multiplex PCR, yet TCRdb's version contains in-frame clones alone and is incomplete. The sample contains about 2 million clones, less than 95% of which appear only once. As concerns this clone: No antigen is known for it. One junction end disagrees with the germline gene, perhaps due to a read error.

Sequencing was done on a sample of naive CD8+ T cells sorted from blood. The chain combines TRBV4-3 with TRBJ2-2; 7 bases align to TRBD2. The TCR was taken from a man in his late teens or twenties in good health. Here the CDR3 DNA reads TGCGCCAGCAGTCAAGGCGGGGGAGGGCTTACCGGGGAGCTGTTTTTT. Protein product: CASSQGGGGLTGELFF.